The 12 T cell receptor beta chains reported below all come from one sample, sequenced in a study of blood T cells in healthy people across ages. A sample-barcoded 5' primer and a J-beta primer mix were used in a second PCR of about 7 to 12 cycles. TCRdb called the 5' RACE reads again in MiXCR, with one record for every CDR3 protein. The top ten clones hold around 10% of a sample with hundreds of thousands of distinct CDR3 sequences, around 24% of them seen once. This sample also belongs to another study, concerning T cells of mothers and their children.

Sequenced sample: blood. The receptors here all came from a boy younger than 18 in good health.

This clonotype showed up just a few times. The chain recombines TRBV7-2 with TRBJ2-1; possibly TRBD1 for D (6 bases). Trimming removed 2 bases at V and 4 bases at J, with 21 bases between. Germline V gives CDR1 SGHTA, CDR2 FQGNSA. The CDR3 extends over 18 amino acids. Here the CDR3 DNA reads TGTGCCAGCAGCTTATGGTCGCGTAGTGGGACAAGGTACAATGAGCAGTTCTTC. Translated: CASSLWSRSGTRYNEQFF.

Only a few counts were recorded for this clonotype. The V and J genes are TRBV3-1 and TRBJ1-4, with D uncertain. CDR1 is LGHDT and CDR2 is YNNKEL in the germline V gene (reference sequence). The CDR3 is 16 residues long. V lost 0 bases and J lost 7, with 15 bases in between. The CDR3: CASSQERSLGGEKLFF. In DNA form, the CDR3 reads TGTGCCAGCAGCCAAGAGCGCAGCCTCGGAGGTGAAAAACTGTTTTTT.

This clonotype came up a few times. This chain links TRBV12-3 or TRBV12-4 with TRBJ2-1; 10 bases match TRBD2. V shed 3 bases, J shed 4 bases, and the junction held 6 bases outside the gene matches. This CDR3 has 16 amino acids. CDR3 coding DNA: TGTGCCAGCAGTTTCCTAGCGGGAGCCTTTTACAATGAGCAGTTCTTC. It translates to CASSFLAGAFYNEQFF.

This clonotype has only a few counts. J is TRBJ2-2 and V is TRBV12-3 or TRBV12-4, with D maybe TRBD2 (5 bases). This CDR3 is 14 amino acids long. V was pared by 3 bases and J by 3 bases, with 8 bases between. The CDR3 nucleotides read TGTGCCAGCAGTTTGAGCGGTGACACCGGGGAGCTGTTTTTT. Its translation is CASSLSGDTGELFF.

This clonotype showed up just a few times. J is TRBJ2-5 and V is TRBV6-2 or TRBV6-3; D is tentatively TRBD1 or TRBD2 (5 bases each). With 2 bases removed from V and 1 base from J, the gap between germline ends came to 17 bases. From germline, CDR1 is MNHEY and CDR2 SVGEGT. There are 17 residues in the CDR3. In DNA, the CDR3 is TGTGCCAGCAGTTACGAGAGGGACGAATACGTCCAAGAGACCCAGTACTTC. Protein: CASSYERDEYVQETQYF.

The chain links TRBV6-2 or TRBV6-3 to TRBJ1-4; D may be TRBD1 (6 bases). The CDR3 covers 18 residues. The germline V gene encodes CDR1 MNHEY and CDR2 SVGEGT. Trimming cost V 1 base and J 0 bases, with 15 bases left between them. The CDR3 loop is CASSYLKLRTATNEKLFF. The CDR3 DNA is TGTGCCAGCAGTTACTTGAAACTTCGGACAGCAACTAATGAAAAACTGTTTTTT.

This clonotype was observed a few times. V usage is TRBV6-2 or TRBV6-3 and J usage is TRBJ2-4; D tentatively reads TRBD1 or TRBD2 (5 bases each). The CDR3 covers 15 residues. V dropped 5 bases and J dropped 0 bases, with 11 bases sitting between them. From germline, CDR1 is MNHEY and CDR2 SVGEGT. CDR3 amino acids: CASSRDAVAKNIQYF. CDR3 nucleotide sequence: TGTGCCAGCAGTCGGGACGCCGTAGCCAAAAACATTCAGTACTTC.

This clonotype was picked up one time. The chain links TRBV6-2 or TRBV6-3 to TRBJ2-7; D is undetermined. V lost 6 bases and J lost 5, with 8 bases in between. This CDR3 has 11 residues. Looked up from germline, CDR1 is MNHEY and CDR2 is SVGEGT. The DNA of the CDR3 is TGTGCCAGCAGGCTACTCCACGAGCAGTACTTC. Residues: CASRLLHEQYF.

The sample holds a few counts of this clonotype. V gene TRBV2 combines with J gene TRBJ2-7; D uncertain. V was trimmed by 8 bases and J by 2 bases, leaving 10 bases between them. This CDR3 comprises 12 residues. From germline, CDR1 is SNHLY and CDR2 FYNNEI. The CDR3 region is CASGPYTYEQYF. The CDR3, as DNA: TGTGCCAGCGGGCCCTACACCTACGAGCAGTACTTC. The variable domain in full, with the rest retrieved from reference TRBV2 and TRBJ2-7, is EPEVTQTPSHQVTQMGQEVILRCVPISNHLYFYWYRQILGQKVEFLVSFYNNEISEKSEIFDDQFSVERPDGSNFTLKIRSTKLEDSAMYFCASGPYTYEQYFGPGTRLTVT.

The chain is built from TRBV7-9 and TRBJ1-5, with a tentative D call TRBD1 (6 bases). CDR1 SEHNR and CDR2 FQNEAQ come from the germline V gene (reference sequence). The CDR3 has 15 amino acids. V dropped 1 base and J dropped 4 bases, with 11 bases sitting between them. The CDR3 DNA sequence: TGTGCCAGCAGCTTAGGAACAGGGTGGAATCAGCCCCAGCATTTT. This gives the protein CASSLGTGWNQPQHF.

In its sample, this clonotype was seen many times. The CDR3 DNA is TGTGCCAGCAGTTCCTACGGGGTAGGAGAGACCCAGTACTTC. It yields the protein CASSSYGVGETQYF. V is TRBV27 and J is TRBJ2-5; a possible D gene is TRBD2 (5 bases). Trimming pared 4 bases from V and 4 bases from J, leaving 13 bases between. This CDR3 is 14 amino acids long. CDR1 and CDR2 from the germline V gene are MNHEY and SMNVEV (reference sequence).

This clonotype was observed a few times. At one end the junction does not follow the germline gene, possibly because of a read error. In DNA, the CDR3 is TGCGCCAGCAGTGCGGGACAGGCTCTTAATTCACCCCTCCACTTT. Amino acid sequence: CASSAGQALNSPLHF. The chain is built from TRBV28 and TRBJ1-6, with 8 bases aligning to TRBD1. CDR3 length: 15 residues. Germline V lookup: CDR1 MDHEN, CDR2 SYDVKM.